Shown below are 24 T cell receptor beta chains from a single sample sequenced in a study of blood T cell repertoires in COVID-19. Clones were sequenced by immunoSEQ multiplex PCR, and TCRdb holds only the in-frame ones, with some missing. The repertoire includes about 49,000 clones, 81% of them detected once, and 20% to 25% sits in the top ten. The sequencing input was peripheral blood. The receptors derive from a woman of 80 years or more with COVID-19, enrolled during active disease.

J is TRBJ2-7 and V is TRBV3-1 (or the pseudogene TRBV3-2), with 13 bases that match TRBD2. The CDR3 consists of 14 residues. Germline CDR1 and CDR2: LGHDT and YNNKEL (reference sequence). Trimming at V came to 4 bases and at J to 6 bases, leaving 3 bases not matched to a gene. The CDR3 DNA follows: TGTGCCAGCAGCCGGGGACTAGCGGGGTTCGAGCAGTACTTC. Translation: CASSRGLAGFEQYF.

The chain uses TRBV30 and TRBJ2-3; TRBD2 matches at 8 bases. The ends lost 0 bases at V and 0 bases at J; junction bases unmatched: 2. Germline V CDR1 and CDR2: GTSNPN, SVGIG (reference sequence). CDR3 size: 15 residues. The CDR3 region is CAWSVLAASTDTQYF. CDR3 bases: TGTGCCTGGAGTGTACTAGCGGCTAGCACAGATACGCAGTATTTT.

The V gene is TRBV2, the J gene TRBJ2-1; weak D call: TRBD1 (5 bases). Germline V gene lookup returns CDR1 SNHLY and CDR2 FYNNEI. With 4 bases removed from V and 4 bases from J, the gap between germline ends came to 8 bases. This CDR3 has 13 residues. CDR3 loop: CASSGTGYNEQFF. The DNA for the CDR3 is TGTGCCAGCAGTGGCACAGGATACAATGAGCAGTTCTTC. The complete variable domain, with remaining parts taken from reference TRBV2 and TRBJ2-1, reads EPEVTQTPSHQVTQMGQEVILRCVPISNHLYFYWYRQILGQKVEFLVSFYNNEISEKSEIFDDQFSVERPDGSNFTLKIRSTKLEDSAMYFCASSGTGYNEQFFGPGTRLTVL.

A single count supports this clone. This chain joins TRBV29-1 and TRBJ2-1; D remains ambiguous. V was pared by 3 bases and J by 4 bases, with 10 bases between. Germline CDR1 is SQVTM and CDR2 is ANQGSEA. The CDR3 covers 13 residues. CDR3 nucleotides: TGCAGCGTTGACTCCGTCCTTTACAATGAGCAGTTCTTC. Amino acids: CSVDSVLYNEQFF.

This clone was counted only a few times. The rearrangement links TRBV3-1 (or the pseudogene TRBV3-2) to TRBJ2-2; D uncertain. Trimming took off 6 bases at V and 5 bases at J, with 13 bases between the two ends. Germline V CDR1 and CDR2: LGHDT, YNNKEL (reference sequence). The CDR3 spans 14 residues. The CDR3 bases are TGTGCCAGCAGTCTCCCGTCCAGAACCGGGGAGCTGTTTTTT. Translating it yields CASSLPSRTGELFF.

The chain employs TRBV2 and TRBJ1-6; 8 nucleotides line up with TRBD1. The CDR3 sequence is 14 residues long. The germline V gene has CDR1 SNHLY and CDR2 FYNNEI. The V segment lost 3 bases and the J segment 6 bases; nucleotides outside the gene matches: 1. The CDR3 coding sequence is TGTGCCAGCAGTGACAGGGGGCGTAATTCACCCCTCCACTTT. Translated: CASSDRGRNSPLHF.

This chain uses TRBV30 with TRBJ1-3; D unresolved. V was clipped by 1 base and J by 0 bases, with 4 bases between them. This CDR3 comprises 13 residues. Germline V CDR1 and CDR2: GTSNPN, SVGIG (reference sequence). The CDR3 DNA is TGTGCCTGGAGTGCCCTCTCTGGAAACACCATATATTTT. It codes for CAWSALSGNTIYF.

A word on this clone: One end of the junction fails to match germline, which may point to a read error. The rearrangement links TRBV27 to TRBJ2-5; D unresolved. Per germline, CDR1 MNHEY and CDR2 SMNVEV (reference sequence). CDR3 length: 17 amino acids. For the CDR3, the DNA is TGTGCCACCAGTTACCTCCTAAAGGAGAAACTGGAAGAGACCCAGTACTTC. This sequence encodes CATSYLLKEKLEETQYF.

The CDR3 nucleotides are TGTGCCAGCAGCTCTCAGGGTTCATTATCACCCCTCCACTTT. Amino acid sequence: CASSSQGSLSPLHF. The genes are TRBV11-2 and TRBJ1-6; perhaps TRBD1 as D (5 bases). The CDR3 length is 14 residues. V was pared by 4 bases and J by 10 bases, with 14 bases between. Germline CDR1 and CDR2: SGHAT and FQNNGV. The variable domain in full, with the rest retrieved from reference TRBV11-2 and TRBJ1-6, is EAGVAQSPRYKIIEKRQSVAFWCNPISGHATLYWYQQILGQGPKLLIQFQNNGVVDDSQLPKDRFSAERLKGVDSTLKIQPAKLEDSAVYLCASSSQGSLSPLHFGNGTRLTVT.

The rearrangement links TRBV27 to TRBJ2-1, with 8 bases lining up with TRBD1. The germline V gene has CDR1 MNHEY and CDR2 SMNVEV (reference sequence). The V gene end was trimmed by 5 bases and the J gene end by 8 bases; junction bases not matched to a gene: 8. This CDR3 region has 14 residues. For the CDR3, the DNA is TGTGCCAGCAGTGGACAGGGCCACCTACATGAGCAGTTCTTC. It yields the protein CASSGQGHLHEQFF.

The V gene is TRBV6-5, the J gene TRBJ1-5, with 10 bases identical to TRBD1. Germline V lookup: CDR1 MNHEY, CDR2 SVGAGI. This CDR3 has 15 residues. Germline trimming cut 0 bases from V and 8 bases from J; bases unmatched to any gene: 4. The CDR3 coding sequence is TGTGCCAGCAGTTACTCGGGACAGGGGCCGGAGCCCCAGCATTTT. It yields the protein CASSYSGQGPEPQHF.

The rearrangement uses TRBV5-1 and TRBJ2-1, with 12 bases aligning to TRBD2. Germline V gives CDR1 SGHRS, CDR2 YFSETQ. V lost 4 bases to trimming and J lost 2 bases; unmatched junction nucleotides: 4. The CDR3 sequence is 16 residues long. This CDR3 is CASSETSGGPYNEQFF. DNA for the CDR3: TGCGCCAGCAGCGAGACTAGCGGGGGACCCTACAATGAGCAGTTCTTC.

The chain is built from TRBV19 and TRBJ2-3; 11 bases match TRBD2. The trim removed 7 bases at V and 2 bases at J, leaving 14 bases unmatched. The CDR3 has 18 amino acids. Germline V gene lookup returns CDR1 LNHDA and CDR2 SQIVND (reference sequence). The CDR3 DNA is TGTGCCAGTAATGCTGGGACTAGCGGAGGGGTGTTCACAGATACGCAGTATTTT. Translating gives CASNAGTSGGVFTDTQYF.

The gene calls are TRBV24-1 and TRBJ2-5, with 9 positions matching TRBD2. The J segment lost 4 bases and the V segment lost 4 bases, leaving 9 bases of the junction unmatched. CDR3 length: 16 amino acids. Germline CDR1 and CDR2: KGHDR and SFDVKD. The CDR3 spells CATSDPGSGSIETQYF. CDR3 coding DNA: TGTGCCACCAGTGACCCCGGTAGCGGGAGCATAGAGACCCAGTACTTC.

This clone was seen only once. The rearrangement uses TRBV4-1 and TRBJ1-2; D call uncertain. This CDR3 region has 14 residues. The germline gives CDR1 MGHRA, CDR2 YSYEKL. Trimming stripped 2 bases from V and 8 bases from J, with 15 bases between. The CDR3 loop is CASSQSRREVGYTF. Here the CDR3 DNA reads TGCGCCAGCAGCCAATCGAGACGGGAGGTAGGCTACACCTTC.

The J gene is TRBJ1-1, the V gene TRBV6-5; D not certain. This CDR3 spans 13 amino acids. Trimming shortened V by 2 bases and J by 1 base, and 5 bases separated the two germline ends. Germline V gives CDR1 MNHEY, CDR2 SVGAGI. The CDR3 DNA reads as TGTGCCAGCAGTTACAACACGAACACTGAAGCTTTCTTT. Its translation: CASSYNTNTEAFF.

This clone was counted once. This chain joins TRBV6-5 and TRBJ2-1; 12 bases agree with TRBD1. The CDR3 contains 14 residues. Trimming removed 10 bases from V and 9 bases from J; junction bases left unmatched: 10. Germline lookup yields CDR1 MNHEY and CDR2 SVGAGI. This CDR3 reads CATLGTGGRTEQFF. The CDR3 DNA reads TGTGCCACCCTTGGGACAGGGGGCCGTACTGAGCAGTTCTTC.

The chain is built from TRBV29-1 and TRBJ2-3; no firm D call. The germline CDR1 and CDR2 sequences are SQVTM and ANQGSEA. V was cut by 0 bases and J by 7 bases, with 17 bases left in between. This CDR3 has 15 residues. CDR3 in amino acids: CSVEDYQLRKYTQYF. CDR3 sequence (DNA): TGCAGCGTTGAAGATTACCAGTTAAGAAAATATACGCAGTATTTT.

The CDR3 DNA sequence: TGCGCCAGCAGCTCCGGACAGGGGGCCATAACGAACACTGAAGCTTTCTTT. Amino acid sequence: CASSSGQGAITNTEAFF. The rearrangement uses TRBV5-1 and TRBJ1-1; 11 bases are shared with TRBD1. The CDR3 loop spans 17 amino acids. CDR1 SGHRS and CDR2 YFSETQ come from the germline V gene. The V and J ends lost 3 bases and 1 base, in that order; junction bases with no gene match: 8.

This chain links TRBV11-3 with TRBJ2-3; 9 nucleotides align to TRBD2. V lost 5 bases and J lost 3; bases outside the gene matches: 9. Germline CDR1 is SGHNT and CDR2 is YENEEA. The length of the CDR3 is 16 residues. CDR3 sequence (DNA): TGTGCCAGCAGCGCCACTAGCGGGCCCGGAACAGATACGCAGTATTTT. This encodes CASSATSGPGTDTQYF.

The rearrangement uses TRBV7-9 and TRBJ2-1; 7 bases match TRBD2. Trimming removed 6 bases from V and 4 bases from J; junction bases left unmatched: 12. The CDR3 is made up of 16 amino acids. Looked up from germline, CDR1 is SEHNR and CDR2 is FQNEAQ (reference sequence). The DNA of the CDR3 is TGTGCCAGCAGTCACAAGACTAGCCCCACTTACAATGAGCAGTTCTTC. Encoded protein: CASSHKTSPTYNEQFF.

This clone was seen only once. The chain has TRBV7-8 and TRBJ2-2, with 8 bases matching TRBD1. The ends lost 3 bases at V and 6 bases at J; junction bases unmatched: 0. The CDR3 runs to 13 residues. Per the germline V gene, CDR1 is SGHVS and CDR2 is FQNEAQ. In DNA form, the CDR3 reads TGTGCCAGCAGCTTCAGGGGGCCCGGGGAGCTGTTTTTT. Amino acid sequence: CASSFRGPGELFF.

This clone has a handful of counts. The V and J genes are TRBV3-1 (or the pseudogene TRBV3-2) and TRBJ2-7, with 8 positions matching TRBD1. With V trimmed by 1 base and J by 3 bases, 2 bases remained unmatched. CDR1 and CDR2 from the germline V gene are LGHDT and YNNKEL (reference sequence). This CDR3 has 14 residues. CDR3 sequence (DNA): TGTGCCAGCAGCCAAGGGACAGGGCTCTACGAGCAGTACTTC. Translation: CASSQGTGLYEQYF.

In this sample, this clone turned up a few times. The chain combines TRBV14 with TRBJ2-7; maybe TRBD1 (6 bases). V lost 4 bases, J lost 7 bases, and 17 bases lay in between. The germline gives CDR1 SGHDN, CDR2 FVKESK. This CDR3 has 14 residues. The CDR3 DNA reads TGTGCCAGCAGCCCGACGACAGGTACTGGTGAGCAGTACTTC. Encoded protein: CASSPTTGTGEQYF.